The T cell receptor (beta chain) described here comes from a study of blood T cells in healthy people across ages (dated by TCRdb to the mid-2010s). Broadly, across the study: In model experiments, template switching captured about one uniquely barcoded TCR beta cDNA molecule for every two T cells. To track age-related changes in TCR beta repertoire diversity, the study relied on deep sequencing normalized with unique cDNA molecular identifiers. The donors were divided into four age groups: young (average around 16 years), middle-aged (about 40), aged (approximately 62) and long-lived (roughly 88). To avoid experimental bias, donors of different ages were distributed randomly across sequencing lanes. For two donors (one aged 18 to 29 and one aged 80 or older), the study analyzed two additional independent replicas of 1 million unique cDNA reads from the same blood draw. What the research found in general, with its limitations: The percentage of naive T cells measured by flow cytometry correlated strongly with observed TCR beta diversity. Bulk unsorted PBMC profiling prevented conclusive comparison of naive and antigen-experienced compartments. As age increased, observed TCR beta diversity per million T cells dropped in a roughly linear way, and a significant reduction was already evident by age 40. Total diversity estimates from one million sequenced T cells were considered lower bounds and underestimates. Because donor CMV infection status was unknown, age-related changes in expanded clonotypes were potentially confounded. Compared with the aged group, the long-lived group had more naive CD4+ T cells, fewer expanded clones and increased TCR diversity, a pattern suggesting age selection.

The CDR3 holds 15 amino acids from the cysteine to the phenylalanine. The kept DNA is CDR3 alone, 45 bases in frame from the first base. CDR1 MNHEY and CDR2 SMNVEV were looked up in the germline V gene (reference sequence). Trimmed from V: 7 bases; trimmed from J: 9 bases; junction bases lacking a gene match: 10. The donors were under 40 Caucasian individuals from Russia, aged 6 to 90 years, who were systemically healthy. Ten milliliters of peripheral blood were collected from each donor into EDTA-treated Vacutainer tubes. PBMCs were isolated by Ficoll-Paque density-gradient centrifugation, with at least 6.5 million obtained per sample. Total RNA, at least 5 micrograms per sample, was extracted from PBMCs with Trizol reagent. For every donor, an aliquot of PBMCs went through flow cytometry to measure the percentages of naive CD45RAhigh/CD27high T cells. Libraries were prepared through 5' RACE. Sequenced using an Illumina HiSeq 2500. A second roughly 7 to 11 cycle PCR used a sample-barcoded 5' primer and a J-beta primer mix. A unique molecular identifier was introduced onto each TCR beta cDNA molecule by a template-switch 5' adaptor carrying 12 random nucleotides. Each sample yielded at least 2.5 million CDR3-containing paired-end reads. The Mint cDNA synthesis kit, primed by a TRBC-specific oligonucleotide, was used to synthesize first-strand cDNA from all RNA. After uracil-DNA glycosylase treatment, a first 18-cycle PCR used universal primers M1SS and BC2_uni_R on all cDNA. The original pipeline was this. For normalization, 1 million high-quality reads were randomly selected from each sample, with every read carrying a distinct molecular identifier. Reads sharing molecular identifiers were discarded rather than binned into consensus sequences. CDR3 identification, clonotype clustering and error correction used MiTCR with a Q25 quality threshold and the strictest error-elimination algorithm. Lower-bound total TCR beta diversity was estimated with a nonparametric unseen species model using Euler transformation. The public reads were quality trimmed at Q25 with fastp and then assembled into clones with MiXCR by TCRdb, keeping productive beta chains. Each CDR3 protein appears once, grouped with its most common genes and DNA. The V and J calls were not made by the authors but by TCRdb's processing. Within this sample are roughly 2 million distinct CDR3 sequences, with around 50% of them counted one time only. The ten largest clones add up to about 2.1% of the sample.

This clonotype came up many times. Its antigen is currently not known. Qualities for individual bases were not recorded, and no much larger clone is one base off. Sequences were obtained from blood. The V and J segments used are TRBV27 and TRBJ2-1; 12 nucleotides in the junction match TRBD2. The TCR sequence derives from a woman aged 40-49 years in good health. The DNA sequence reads TGTGCCAGCATTAAGTCTAGCGGGGGGGCCACTGAGCAGTTCTTC. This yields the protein CASIKSSGGATEQFF.